This T cell receptor beta chain emerged from a study of blood T cell repertoires in COVID-19. As for the study in general: Samples of COVID-19 (acute and convalescent) were obtained from the United States, Italy and Spain. Sample material is recorded as cDNA or gDNA derived from T cells, B-cell-depleted T cells, or PBMCs.

Germline V CDR1 and CDR2: SGHTA, FQGTGA. The CDR3 loop spans 14 amino acids. V was trimmed by 5 bases and J by 0 bases, leaving 11 bases between them. In the original processing: Reference gene primers were amplified, and this amplification served to estimate nucleated cell counts. Assay: immunoSEQ multiplex PCR; the TCRdb copy retains only in-frame clones and omits some. Clone size and the V and J calls come from that table; the DNA yielded D and trimming. The sample holds roughly 100,000 clones, around 87% seen once. Source material: peripheral blood. This chain joins TRBV7-3 and TRBJ2-7; D ambiguous. The source is a human donor in a cohort sampled during active COVID-19. CDR3 amino acids: CASSPDRSSYEQYF. The CDR3 coding sequence is TGTGCCAGCAGCCCCGATAGGAGCTCCTACGAGCAGTACTTC.